This T cell receptor beta chain was obtained from a study of T cells in Graves' hyperthyroidism and ophthalmopathy. Study results and caveats: Blood also carried most thyroid clonotypes expanded above 0.001.

To note about this clonotype: The antigen is undetermined.

This CDR3 is built from 19 residues. Germline CDR1 MNHNS, CDR2 SASEGT. V lost 8 bases, J lost 2 bases, and 28 bases lay in between. Patients affected by ophthalmopathy presented a Clinical Activity Score of at least 3, a NOSPECS grade of at least 4, and disease duration below 3 months. Diagnoses used clinical symptoms, serum thyroxine and TRAb, thyroid ultrasound and orbital computed tomography. TCR beta CDR3 regions were amplified from RNA. The HTBI primer set was used in a first-round RT-PCR of the TCR CDR3. TCRdb redid the calling of the multiplex PCR reads with MiXCR, one entry per CDR3 protein. Counted here are 600,000 or so distinct CDR3 sequences, approximately 15% occurring once; the ten biggest clones make up roughly 7%.

The receptor comes from a woman aged 18-35 years with Graves' ophthalmopathy. The chain combines TRBV6-1 with TRBJ2-4; no definite D call. Specimen: blood. This CDR3 is CASEDKIDPWVESKNIQYF. The CDR3 nucleotides are TGTGCCAGCGAAGACAAAATTGACCCCTGGGTGGAGTCCAAAAACATTCAGTACTTC.